The rows below give T cell receptor beta chains drawn from one sample of a study of T-cell reconstitution after alpha-beta-depleted transplantation in children. TCRdb reprocessed the PCR reads with MiXCR, giving one entry per CDR3 protein. The sample has about 690,000 distinct CDR3 sequences, roughly 17% seen once. This specimen was PBMCs from the stem cell graft donor, taken from the stem cell graft. Receptors were obtained from a human donor who donated a stem cell graft to a child with acute myeloid leukemia. Each CDR3 is given with its conserved first and last residue. The D gene is left open where the match is weak. Size is omitted from some rows. Given values are once, few, many or a class for expanded clones.

TRBD1,TRBV20-1,TRBJ1-6,many,TGCAGTGCTAGAGCTTTGGACAGGTCATATAATTCACCCCTCCACTTT,CSARALDRSYNSPLHF
TRBD1,TRBV7-2,TRBJ2-2,NA,TGTGCCAGCAGCATCCAGGGGGCCGCTTACGCCGGGGAGCTGTTTTTT,CASSIQGAAYAGELFF
TRBD2,TRBV7-3,TRBJ2-3,NA,TGTGCCAGCAGCGGGAGCGGGGGGGTGACAGATACGCAGTATTTT,CASSGSGGVTDTQYF
NA,TRBV12-2,TRBJ1-1,NA,TGTGCAAGTCGCTTGCCTGGTGGGGCGGCGATGAACACTGAAGCTTTCTTT,CASRLPGGAAMNTEAFF
NA,TRBV20-1,TRBJ2-3,many,TGCAGTGCTAGAGGCTCGACAGGAGCTAGCACAGATACGCAGTATTTT,CSARGSTGASTDTQYF
TRBD2,TRBV15,TRBJ2-5,many,TGTGCCACCAGCACCAGGACTAGCGGGGAAGAGACCCAGTACTTC,CATSTRTSGEETQYF
TRBD1,TRBV5-1,TRBJ2-3,NA,TGCGCCAGCAGCTTTAGTACAGGGGGAACAGATACGCAGTATTTT,CASSFSTGGTDTQYF
NA,TRBV7-2,TRBJ1-6,NA,TGTGCCAGCCGCCTTGGGAGCTCACCCCTCCACTTT,CASRLGSSPLHF
NA,TRBV7-2,TRBJ2-3,many,TGTGCCAGCAGCTCTTGGCCGGATTTT,CASSSWPDF
NA,TRBV12-3/TRBV12-4,TRBJ2-3,few,TGTGCCAGCAGGAGGCTAGGTGAAGATACGCAGTATTTT,CASRRLGEDTQYF
TRBD1,TRBV9,TRBJ2-2,NA,TGTGCCAGCAGCGTCAGGGAGGGGGACAGGGTCAGTACCGGGGAGCTGTTTTTT,CASSVREGDRVSTGELFF
NA,TRBV28,TRBJ2-1,NA,TGTGCCAGCACGACAGAAGTCTCCTACAATGAGCAGTTCTTC,CASTTEVSYNEQFF
NA,TRBV24-1,TRBJ2-1,few,TGTGCCGTCCGGGGCGAGTACAATGAGCAGTTCTTC,CAVRGEYNEQFF
TRBD1,TRBV5-1,TRBJ1-2,NA,TGCGCCAGCAGCTCCCGGACAGGGGCTGACTATGGCTACACCTTC,CASSSRTGADYGYTF
NA,TRBV20-1,TRBJ1-1,many,TGCAGTGCTAGAGATGGGAACACTGAAGCTTTCTTT,CSARDGNTEAFF
TRBD1,TRBV24-1,TRBJ1-4,NA,TGTGCCACCAGTGACCCGGGACAGGGAAATGAAAAACTGTTTTTT,CATSDPGQGNEKLFF
TRBD1,TRBV6-2/TRBV6-3,TRBJ2-7,NA,TGTGCCAGCAGTCCGGGACAGGGTACCCACGAGCAGTACTTC,CASSPGQGTHEQYF
NA,TRBV20-1,TRBJ1-2,many,TGCAGTGCTAGAGAAAAAACTAACTATGGCTACACCTTC,CSAREKTNYGYTF
TRBD2,TRBV20-1,TRBJ2-5,many,TGCAGTGCTGGAGGGTTCGTAGCGGGGGTACAAGAGACCCAGTACTTC,CSAGGFVAGVQETQYF
NA,TRBV20-1,TRBJ1-1,many,TGCAGTGCTAGAGGGGGGGAGGTGAACACTGAAGCTTTCTTT,CSARGGEVNTEAFF
NA,TRBV7-9,TRBJ1-5,NA,TGTGCCAGCAGCTCTCTGGGGTCGGCGTCGGTGGAGCCCCAGCATTTT,CASSSLGSASVEPQHF
NA,TRBV20-1,TRBJ1-2,many,TGCAGTGCTACCGGCTACACCTTC,CSATGYTF
NA,TRBV29-1,TRBJ1-1,many,TGCAGCGTGGGAGGGGGGGCGAACACTGAAGCTTTCTTT,CSVGGGANTEAFF
NA,TRBV5-1,TRBJ1-5,NA,TGCGCCAGCAGCTTGGTGGCAGGCGATCAGCCCCAGCATTTT,CASSLVAGDQPQHF
NA,TRBV28,TRBJ2-3,few,TGTGCCAGCAGTCGACAAGCGACCGGTGATACGCAGTATTTT,CASSRQATGDTQYF
NA,TRBV27,TRBJ2-2,many,TGTGCCAGCAGTAGGGGGTTTGGGGAGCTGTTTTTT,CASSRGFGELFF
TRBD1,TRBV7-9,TRBJ2-7,many,TGTGCCAGCAACGACAGGGAAAGGGCCTACGAGCAGTACTTC,CASNDRERAYEQYF
NA,TRBV5-1,TRBJ1-2,few,TGCGCCAGCAGCTTGGGACGAGAGGGCTATGGCTACACCTTC,CASSLGREGYGYTF
TRBD1,TRBV5-1,TRBJ2-5,few,TGCGCCAGCAGCTCGACAGGGGACGGGACCCAGTACTTC,CASSSTGDGTQYF
NA,TRBV30,TRBJ1-1,NA,TGTGCCTGGAGTGTAACCACTGAAGCTTTCTTT,CAWSVTTEAFF
NA,TRBV29-1,TRBJ2-7,many,TGCAGCGTTGGGACCTACGAGCAGTACTTC,CSVGTYEQYF
NA,TRBV5-6,TRBJ2-3,NA,TGTGCCAGCACAAACGGGGGAATTGAAGATACGCAGTATTTT,CASTNGGIEDTQYF
NA,TRBV5-4,TRBJ2-5,many,TGTGCCAGCAGCTCGCTAGGGACGGAGAAGGAAGAGACCCAGTACTTC,CASSSLGTEKEETQYF
NA,TRBV20-1,TRBJ1-6,many,TGCAGTGCTGGGAACAGGGCTTCACCCCTCCACTTT,CSAGNRASPLHF
NA,TRBV5-1,TRBJ2-3,NA,TGCGCCAGCAGCTTGAGGGAAAGCACAGATACGCAGTATTTT,CASSLRESTDTQYF
NA,TRBV29-1,TRBJ1-6,many,TGCAGCGTTGCGGCAGGGGACGGATCACCCCTCCACTTT,CSVAAGDGSPLHF